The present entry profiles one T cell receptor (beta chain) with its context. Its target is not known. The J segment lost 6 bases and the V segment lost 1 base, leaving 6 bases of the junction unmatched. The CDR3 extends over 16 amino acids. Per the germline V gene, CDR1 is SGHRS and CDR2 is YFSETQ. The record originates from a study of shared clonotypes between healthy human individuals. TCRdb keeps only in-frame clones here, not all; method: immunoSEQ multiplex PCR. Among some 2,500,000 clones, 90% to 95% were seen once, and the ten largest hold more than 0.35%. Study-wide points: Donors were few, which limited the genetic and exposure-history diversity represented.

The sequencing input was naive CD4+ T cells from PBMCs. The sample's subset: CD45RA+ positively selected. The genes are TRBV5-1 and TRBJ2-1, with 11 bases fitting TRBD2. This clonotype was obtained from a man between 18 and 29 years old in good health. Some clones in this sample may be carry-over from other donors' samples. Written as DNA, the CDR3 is TGCGCCAGCAGCTTGCTGATAGCGGGAGGGCCCAATGAGCAGTTCTTC. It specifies CASSLLIAGGPNEQFF.